This T cell receptor beta chain was documented in a study of blood T cell repertoires in COVID-19. Study-level information: Specimens from acute and convalescent COVID-19 originated in the United States, Italy and Spain. The analysed material was cDNA or gDNA that came from T cells, B-cell-depleted T cells, or PBMCs.

Germline CDR1 SGHRS, CDR2 YFSETQ. Trimming removed 0 bases from V and 5 bases from J; junction bases left unmatched: 6. This CDR3 has 16 amino acids. Participant ages covered 18 to 89 years across approximately 25 US areas. Source study methods: Quantification of nucleated cells was approximated via reference gene primer amplification. Profiling relied on immunoSEQ multiplex PCR, and the TCRdb table lists in-frame clones only, not all of them. From that table come the V and J calls and clone size; the DNA was used to work out D and trimming. The sample contains about 370,000 clones, 89% of which appear only once.

The V and J genes are TRBV5-1 and TRBJ2-2; the match to TRBD2 covers 8 bases. The specimen sequenced was PBMCs or T cells enriched from blood (not recorded which). This clonotype was sampled from a woman younger than 45 who had recovered from COVID-19. DNA of the CDR3: TGCGCCAGCAGCTTGGGGGCGGGAGGAAGGACCGGGGAGCTGTTTTTT. Amino acid sequence: CASSLGAGGRTGELFF.